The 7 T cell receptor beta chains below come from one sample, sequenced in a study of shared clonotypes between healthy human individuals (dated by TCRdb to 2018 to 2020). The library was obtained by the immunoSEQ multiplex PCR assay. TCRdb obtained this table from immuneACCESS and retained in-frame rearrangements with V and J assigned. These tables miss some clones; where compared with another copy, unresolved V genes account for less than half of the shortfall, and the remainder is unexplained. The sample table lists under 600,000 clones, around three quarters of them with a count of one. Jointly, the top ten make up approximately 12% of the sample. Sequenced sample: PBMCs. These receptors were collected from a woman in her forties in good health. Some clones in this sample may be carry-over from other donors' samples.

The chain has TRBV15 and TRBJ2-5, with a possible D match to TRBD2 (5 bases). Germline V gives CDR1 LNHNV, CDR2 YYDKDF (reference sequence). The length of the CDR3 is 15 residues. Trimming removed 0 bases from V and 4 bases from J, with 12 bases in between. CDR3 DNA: TGTGCCACCAGCAGAGATGGCCAAGGAGGAGAGACCCAGTACTTC. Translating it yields CATSRDGQGGETQYF.

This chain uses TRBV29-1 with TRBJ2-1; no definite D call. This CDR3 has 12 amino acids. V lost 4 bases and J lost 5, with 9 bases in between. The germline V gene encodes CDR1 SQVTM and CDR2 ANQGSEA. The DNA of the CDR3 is TGCAGCGTTGTAGGGCAGGACAATGAGCAGTTCTTC. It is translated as CSVVGQDNEQFF.

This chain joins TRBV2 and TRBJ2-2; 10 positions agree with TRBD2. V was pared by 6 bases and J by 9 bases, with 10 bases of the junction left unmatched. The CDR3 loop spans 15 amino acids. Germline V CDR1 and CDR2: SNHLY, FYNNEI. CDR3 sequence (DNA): TGTGCCAGCAGGCTAGCGGGAGCGGTCGGGAGGGAGCTGTTTTTT. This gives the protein CASRLAGAVGRELFF. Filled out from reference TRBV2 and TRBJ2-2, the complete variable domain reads EPEVTQTPSHQVTQMGQEVILRCVPISNHLYFYWYRQILGQKVEFLVSFYNNEISEKSEIFDDQFSVERPDGSNFTLKIRSTKLEDSAMYFCASRLAGAVGRELFFGEGSRLTVL.

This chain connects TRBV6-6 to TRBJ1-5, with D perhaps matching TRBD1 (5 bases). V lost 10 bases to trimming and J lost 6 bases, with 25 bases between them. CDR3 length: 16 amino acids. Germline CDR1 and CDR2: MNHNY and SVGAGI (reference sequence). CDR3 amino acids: CATDRTGPMVGQPQHF. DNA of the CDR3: TGTGCCACCGACAGAACCGGGCCAATGGTGGGTCAGCCCCAGCATTTT.

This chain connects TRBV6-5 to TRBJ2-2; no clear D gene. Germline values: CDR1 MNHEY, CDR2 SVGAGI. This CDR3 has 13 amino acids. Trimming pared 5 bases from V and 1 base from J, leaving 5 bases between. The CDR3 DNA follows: TGTGCCAGCAGTAGGGAGAACACCGGGGAGCTGTTTTTT. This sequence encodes CASSRENTGELFF.

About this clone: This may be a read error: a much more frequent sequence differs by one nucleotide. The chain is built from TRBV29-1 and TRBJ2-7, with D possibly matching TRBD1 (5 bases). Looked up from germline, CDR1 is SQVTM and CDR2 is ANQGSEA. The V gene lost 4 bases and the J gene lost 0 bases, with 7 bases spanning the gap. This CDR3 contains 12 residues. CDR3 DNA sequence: TGCAGCGTTGGGGGCTGCTCCTACGAGCAGTACTTC. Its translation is CSVGGCSYEQYF.

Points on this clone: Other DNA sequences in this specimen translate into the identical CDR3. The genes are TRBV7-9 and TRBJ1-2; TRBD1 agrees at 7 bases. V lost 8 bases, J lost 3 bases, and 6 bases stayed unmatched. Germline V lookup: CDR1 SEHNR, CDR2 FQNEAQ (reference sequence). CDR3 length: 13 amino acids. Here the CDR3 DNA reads TGTGCCAGCTCGACAGGGAATGACTATGGCTACACCTTC. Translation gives CASSTGNDYGYTF.